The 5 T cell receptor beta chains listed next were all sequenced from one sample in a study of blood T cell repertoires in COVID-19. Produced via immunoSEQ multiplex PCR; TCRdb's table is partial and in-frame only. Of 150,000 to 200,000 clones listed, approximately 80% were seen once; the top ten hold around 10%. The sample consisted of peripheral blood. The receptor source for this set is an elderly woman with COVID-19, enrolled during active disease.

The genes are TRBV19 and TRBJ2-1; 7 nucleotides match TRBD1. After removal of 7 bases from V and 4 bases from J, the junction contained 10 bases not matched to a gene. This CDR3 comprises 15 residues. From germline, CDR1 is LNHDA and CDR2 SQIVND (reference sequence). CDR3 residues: CASTPGQKPYNEQFF. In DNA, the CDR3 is TGTGCCAGTACCCCGGGACAGAAACCTTACAATGAGCAGTTCTTC.

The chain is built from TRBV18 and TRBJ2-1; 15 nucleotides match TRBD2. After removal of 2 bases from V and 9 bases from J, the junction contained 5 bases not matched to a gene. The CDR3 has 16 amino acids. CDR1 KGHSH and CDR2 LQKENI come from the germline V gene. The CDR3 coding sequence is TGTGCCAGCTCACCAGGGACTAGCGGGAGGTTTAGTGAGCAGTTCTTC. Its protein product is CASSPGTSGRFSEQFF.

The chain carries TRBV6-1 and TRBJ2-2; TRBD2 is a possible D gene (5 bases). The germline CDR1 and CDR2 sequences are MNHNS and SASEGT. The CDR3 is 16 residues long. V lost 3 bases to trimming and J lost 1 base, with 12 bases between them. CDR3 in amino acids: CASSDADSVNTGELFF. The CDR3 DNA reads TGTGCCAGCAGTGACGCGGACTCCGTGAACACCGGGGAGCTGTTTTTT.

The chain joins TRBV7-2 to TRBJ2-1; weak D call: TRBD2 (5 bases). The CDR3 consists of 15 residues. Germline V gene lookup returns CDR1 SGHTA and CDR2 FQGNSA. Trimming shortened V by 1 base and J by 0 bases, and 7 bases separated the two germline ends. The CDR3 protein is CASSLGAVSYNEQFF. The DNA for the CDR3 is TGTGCCAGCAGCTTAGGAGCGGTCTCCTACAATGAGCAGTTCTTC.

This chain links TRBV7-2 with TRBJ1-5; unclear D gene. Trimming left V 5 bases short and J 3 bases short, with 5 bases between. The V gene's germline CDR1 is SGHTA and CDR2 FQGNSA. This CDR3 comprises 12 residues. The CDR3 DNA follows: TGTGCCAGCAGCCCGTTCAATCAGCCCCAGCATTTT. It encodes CASSPFNQPQHF.